Listed below are T cell receptor beta chains from one sample, sequenced in a study of blood T cell repertoires in COVID-19. Sequencing used immunoSEQ multiplex PCR; TCRdb keeps in-frame clones, though not all of them. The sample includes roughly 360,000 clones, 75% to 90% of them seen just once. The sample consisted of PBMCs or T cells enriched from blood (not recorded which). These receptors were taken from a woman aged 45-60 years who had recovered from COVID-19. CDR3s include the opening cysteine and the closing phenylalanine or tryptophan. A D gene is named only where the DNA matches it firmly. Clone size is stated in some rows and not others, as once, few, many or a class when expanded.

v_gene: TRBV7-2
abundance: NA
d_gene: NA
j_gene: TRBJ1-1
CDR3aa: CASSFAGGTEAFF
CDR3nt: TGTGCCAGCAGCTTCGCGGGGGGCACTGAAGCTTTCTTT

v_gene: TRBV13
abundance: NA
d_gene: NA
j_gene: TRBJ1-2
CDR3aa: CASSFGRIGYTF
CDR3nt: TGTGCCAGCAGCTTTGGCAGGATAGGCTACACCTTC

v_gene: TRBV14
abundance: NA
d_gene: TRBD2
j_gene: TRBJ2-2
CDR3aa: CASSPAGRVTGELFF
CDR3nt: TGTGCCAGCAGTCCCGCCGGGAGGGTTACCGGGGAGCTGTTTTTT

v_gene: TRBV5-8
abundance: NA
d_gene: TRBD2
j_gene: TRBJ2-5
CDR3aa: CASSLGTGLAEETQYF
CDR3nt: TGTGCCAGCAGCTTGGGTACGGGACTAGCGGAAGAGACCCAGTACTTC

v_gene: TRBV3-1/TRBV3-2
abundance: NA
d_gene: NA
j_gene: TRBJ1-1
CDR3aa: CASSQHGQPNTEAFF
CDR3nt: TGTGCCAGCAGCCAACACGGACAGCCGAACACTGAAGCTTTCTTT

v_gene: TRBV6-4
abundance: NA
d_gene: NA
j_gene: TRBJ1-1
CDR3aa: CASSDSGRTEAFF
CDR3nt: TGTGCCAGCAGTGACTCTGGGAGGACTGAAGCTTTCTTT

v_gene: TRBV7-2
abundance: NA
d_gene: NA
j_gene: TRBJ2-3
CDR3aa: CASSLSPSTDTQYF
CDR3nt: TGTGCCAGCAGCTTATCTCCTAGCACAGATACGCAGTATTTT

v_gene: TRBV18
abundance: NA
d_gene: NA
j_gene: TRBJ1-3
CDR3aa: CASSPIPQGLGNTIYF
CDR3nt: TGTGCCAGCTCACCCATACCCCAGGGTCTTGGAAACACCATATATTTT

v_gene: TRBV19
abundance: NA
d_gene: TRBD1
j_gene: TRBJ1-2
CDR3aa: CASKRDRSYGYTF
CDR3nt: TGTGCCAGTAAGCGGGACAGGTCATATGGCTACACCTTC

v_gene: TRBV5-1
abundance: NA
d_gene: NA
j_gene: TRBJ2-7
CDR3aa: CASSLVTGSLEEQYF
CDR3nt: TGCGCCAGCAGCCTGGTAACAGGGTCCTTAGAAGAGCAGTACTTC

v_gene: TRBV10-3
abundance: NA
d_gene: NA
j_gene: TRBJ1-5
CDR3aa: CATQQGRNQPQHF
CDR3nt: TGTGCCACCCAACAGGGACGCAATCAGCCCCAGCATTTT

v_gene: TRBV7-8
abundance: NA
d_gene: NA
j_gene: TRBJ1-6
CDR3aa: CASSPTQEPLHF
CDR3nt: TGTGCCAGCAGCCCGACACAAGAACCCCTCCACTTT

v_gene: TRBV6-5
abundance: NA
d_gene: NA
j_gene: TRBJ1-2
CDR3aa: CASKGWQTQGYTF
CDR3nt: TGTGCCAGCAAAGGATGGCAGACTCAGGGCTACACCTTC

v_gene: TRBV19
abundance: NA
d_gene: NA
j_gene: TRBJ2-7
CDR3aa: CASRRGSYEQYF
CDR3nt: TGTGCCAGTAGAAGGGGGTCCTACGAGCAGTACTTC

v_gene: TRBV27
abundance: NA
d_gene: NA
j_gene: TRBJ2-2
CDR3aa: CASSFVTANTGELFF
CDR3nt: TGTGCCAGCAGTTTCGTGACAGCGAACACCGGGGAGCTGTTTTTT

v_gene: TRBV19
abundance: NA
d_gene: NA
j_gene: TRBJ1-1
CDR3aa: CASSKQGLNTEAFF
CDR3nt: TGTGCCAGTAGTAAACAGGGTTTGAACACTGAAGCTTTCTTT

v_gene: TRBV9
abundance: NA
d_gene: TRBD2
j_gene: TRBJ2-7
CDR3aa: CASSVAVAGGPGEQYF
CDR3nt: TGTGCCAGCAGCGTAGCAGTAGCGGGAGGGCCGGGAGAGCAGTACTTC

v_gene: TRBV6-5
abundance: few
d_gene: NA
j_gene: TRBJ2-7
CDR3aa: CASSYSQGSGEQYF
CDR3nt: TGTGCCAGCAGTTACTCTCAGGGGTCTGGCGAGCAGTACTTC

v_gene: TRBV18
abundance: NA
d_gene: NA
j_gene: TRBJ1-4
CDR3aa: CASSSDNPSEKLFF
CDR3nt: TGTGCCAGCTCCTCGGACAACCCAAGTGAAAAACTGTTTTTT

v_gene: TRBV18
abundance: NA
d_gene: NA
j_gene: TRBJ1-6
CDR3aa: CASSPLQGYNSPLHF
CDR3nt: TGTGCCAGCTCACCACTACAGGGTTATAATTCACCCCTCCACTTT

v_gene: TRBV11-2
abundance: few
d_gene: NA
j_gene: TRBJ2-7
CDR3aa: CASRDSSFSYEQYF
CDR3nt: TGTGCCAGCAGAGACAGCTCCTTCTCCTACGAGCAGTACTTC

v_gene: TRBV5-1
abundance: NA
d_gene: NA
j_gene: TRBJ2-1
CDR3aa: CASSYGTRAGNEQFF
CDR3nt: TGCGCCAGCAGTTATGGGACTCGTGCGGGCAATGAGCAGTTCTTC

v_gene: TRBV5-1
abundance: NA
d_gene: NA
j_gene: TRBJ1-5
CDR3aa: CASSLEGLINQPQHF
CDR3nt: TGCGCCAGCAGCTTGGAGGGACTGATCAATCAGCCCCAGCATTTT

v_gene: TRBV2
abundance: few
d_gene: TRBD1
j_gene: TRBJ1-4
CDR3aa: CAGQRDSGGKLFF
CDR3nt: TGTGCCGGGCAAAGGGACAGTGGCGGAAAACTGTTTTTT

v_gene: TRBV18
abundance: NA
d_gene: NA
j_gene: TRBJ2-2
CDR3aa: CASSPPRQNTGELFF
CDR3nt: TGTGCCAGCTCACCACCGCGGCAGAACACCGGGGAGCTGTTTTTT

v_gene: TRBV5-1
abundance: NA
d_gene: TRBD1
j_gene: TRBJ1-5
CDR3aa: CASSLAGGGNQPQHF
CDR3nt: TGCGCCAGCAGCTTGGCAGGGGGCGGCAATCAGCCCCAGCATTTT

v_gene: TRBV11-2
abundance: NA
d_gene: TRBD1
j_gene: TRBJ1-1
CDR3aa: CASSLGWAGGKTEAFF
CDR3nt: TGTGCCAGCAGCTTAGGGTGGGCAGGGGGCAAAACTGAAGCTTTCTTT

v_gene: TRBV9
abundance: NA
d_gene: TRBD1
j_gene: TRBJ1-2
CDR3aa: CASSATGTGATGYTF
CDR3nt: TGTGCCAGCAGCGCTACCGGGACAGGGGCGACTGGCTACACCTTC

v_gene: TRBV30
abundance: NA
d_gene: NA
j_gene: TRBJ2-1
CDR3aa: CAWSVGRSYNEQFF
CDR3nt: TGTGCCTGGAGTGTGGGGAGGTCCTACAATGAGCAGTTCTTC

v_gene: TRBV7-9
abundance: NA
d_gene: TRBD1
j_gene: TRBJ1-4
CDR3aa: CASSRWTGDATNEKLFF
CDR3nt: TGTGCCAGCAGCCGCTGGACAGGGGATGCAACTAATGAAAAACTGTTTTTT

v_gene: TRBV5-1
abundance: NA
d_gene: NA
j_gene: TRBJ1-1
CDR3aa: CASSSRGSAEAFF
CDR3nt: TGCGCCAGCAGCTCAAGGGGGAGCGCTGAAGCTTTCTTT

v_gene: TRBV14
abundance: NA
d_gene: NA
j_gene: TRBJ1-2
CDR3aa: CASSQVPGVGYGYTF
CDR3nt: TGTGCCAGCAGCCAAGTACCGGGGGTTGGCTATGGCTACACCTTC

v_gene: TRBV29-1
abundance: NA
d_gene: NA
j_gene: TRBJ1-2
CDR3aa: CSVWEGSHLNYGYTF
CDR3nt: TGCAGCGTTTGGGAGGGGAGTCATCTAAACTATGGCTACACCTTC

v_gene: TRBV11-1
abundance: once
d_gene: NA
j_gene: TRBJ1-1
CDR3aa: CASSFGENTEAFF
CDR3nt: TGTGCCAGCAGCTTCGGAGAAAACACTGAAGCTTTCTTT

v_gene: TRBV7-3
abundance: NA
d_gene: TRBD2
j_gene: TRBJ2-1
CDR3aa: CASSLIPTSGGRRGDNEQFF
CDR3nt: TGTGCCAGCAGCTTAATCCCTACTAGCGGGGGCCGCCGCGGGGACAATGAGCAGTTCTTC

v_gene: TRBV7-9
abundance: NA
d_gene: TRBD1
j_gene: TRBJ1-5
CDR3aa: CASSTGAGQGNQPQHF
CDR3nt: TGTGCCAGCAGCACAGGGGCGGGACAGGGCAATCAGCCCCAGCATTTT

v_gene: TRBV25-1
abundance: NA
d_gene: NA
j_gene: TRBJ1-4
CDR3aa: CASSASFGEANEKLFF
CDR3nt: TGTGCCAGCAGTGCAAGTTTCGGGGAAGCTAATGAAAAACTGTTTTTT

v_gene: TRBV7-9
abundance: NA
d_gene: TRBD1
j_gene: TRBJ1-2
CDR3aa: CASSRDRGPNYGYTF
CDR3nt: TGTGCCAGCAGCCGCGACAGGGGACCTAACTATGGCTACACCTTC

v_gene: TRBV9
abundance: NA
d_gene: NA
j_gene: TRBJ1-3
CDR3aa: CASSYTDSRSGNTIYF
CDR3nt: TGTGCCAGCAGCTATACAGACAGTCGCTCTGGAAACACCATATATTTT

v_gene: TRBV6-4
abundance: NA
d_gene: TRBD2
j_gene: TRBJ2-1
CDR3aa: CASSALAGRHGFSYNEQFF
CDR3nt: TGTGCCAGCAGTGCATTAGCGGGCCGCCACGGGTTCTCCTACAATGAGCAGTTCTTC

v_gene: TRBV5-6
abundance: NA
d_gene: NA
j_gene: TRBJ2-7
CDR3aa: CASSLVSFSYEQYF
CDR3nt: TGTGCCAGCAGCTTGGTTAGCTTTTCCTACGAGCAGTACTTC

v_gene: TRBV6-2/TRBV6-3
abundance: NA
d_gene: TRBD2
j_gene: TRBJ2-1
CDR3aa: CASSRTSGGHYNEQFF
CDR3nt: TGTGCCAGCAGTCGTACTAGCGGGGGGCATTACAATGAGCAGTTCTTC

v_gene: TRBV5-5
abundance: NA
d_gene: TRBD1
j_gene: TRBJ2-3
CDR3aa: CASSVAGTVLSTDTQYF
CDR3nt: TGTGCCAGCAGCGTGGCCGGGACAGTCTTGAGCACAGATACGCAGTATTTT

v_gene: TRBV10-2
abundance: NA
d_gene: NA
j_gene: TRBJ1-2
CDR3aa: CASSASLGSGYTF
CDR3nt: TGCGCCAGCAGTGCTAGCCTAGGATCTGGCTACACCTTC

v_gene: TRBV2
abundance: NA
d_gene: NA
j_gene: TRBJ1-1
CDR3aa: CASGRDMMNTEAFF
CDR3nt: TGTGCCAGCGGAAGAGACATGATGAACACTGAAGCTTTCTTT

v_gene: TRBV25-1
abundance: few
d_gene: TRBD1
j_gene: TRBJ1-1
CDR3aa: CASRQTGVATEAFF
CDR3nt: TGTGCCAGCAGACAAACAGGGGTGGCCACTGAAGCTTTCTTT

v_gene: TRBV9
abundance: NA
d_gene: NA
j_gene: TRBJ1-1
CDR3aa: CASSVISGDTEAFF
CDR3nt: TGTGCCAGCAGCGTAATATCGGGGGATACTGAAGCTTTCTTT

v_gene: TRBV7-9
abundance: NA
d_gene: TRBD1
j_gene: TRBJ1-2
CDR3aa: CASSDRTGEGYTF
CDR3nt: TGTGCCAGCAGCGATCGGACAGGGGAAGGCTACACCTTC

v_gene: TRBV19
abundance: NA
d_gene: TRBD1
j_gene: TRBJ2-2
CDR3aa: CASSIPQGANTGELFF
CDR3nt: TGTGCCAGTAGTATCCCACAGGGGGCGAACACCGGGGAGCTGTTTTTT

v_gene: TRBV7-9
abundance: NA
d_gene: NA
j_gene: TRBJ1-2
CDR3aa: CASSFGQASTF
CDR3nt: TGTGCCAGCAGCTTTGGTCAGGCGTCCACCTTC

v_gene: TRBV12-3/TRBV12-4
abundance: NA
d_gene: NA
j_gene: TRBJ2-7
CDR3aa: CASGGSLYEQYF
CDR3nt: TGTGCCAGCGGGGGCAGTCTATACGAGCAGTACTTC

v_gene: TRBV10-3
abundance: NA
d_gene: NA
j_gene: TRBJ2-2
CDR3aa: CAITDRINTGELFF
CDR3nt: TGTGCCATCACGGACAGAATTAACACCGGGGAGCTGTTTTTT

v_gene: TRBV7-6
abundance: NA
d_gene: NA
j_gene: TRBJ1-3
CDR3aa: CASSAGPGSGNTIYF
CDR3nt: TGTGCCAGCAGCGCGGGCCCAGGATCTGGAAACACCATATATTTT

v_gene: TRBV19
abundance: NA
d_gene: TRBD2
j_gene: TRBJ2-7
CDR3aa: CASSIGLAVYEQYF
CDR3nt: TGTGCCAGTAGTATCGGACTAGCGGTCTACGAGCAGTACTTC

v_gene: TRBV27
abundance: NA
d_gene: TRBD2
j_gene: TRBJ2-5
CDR3aa: CASSKNGAGEQYF
CDR3nt: TGTGCCAGCAGTAAAAACGGGGCGGGAGAGCAGTACTTC